These 21 T cell receptor beta chains were sequenced from one sample in a study of spatial heterogeneity in lung cancer (dated by TCRdb to between 2018 and 2021). Interpreted using the paper, the time point label stands for: sample taken at primary tumor resection. To prepare the library, 5' RACE was applied. Sequenced on a NextSeq 500. The public sequencing data were trimmed at Q25 with fastp and processed into clonotypes with MiXCR by TCRdb, which kept only in-frame beta chains. CDR3 protein sequences are deduplicated, and each keeps its most common genes and DNA. The sample table records approximately 49,000 distinct CDR3 sequences; less than 6% of these occur just once. The ten largest make up 8.5% to 14% of the sample. Sample: PBMCs, taken at surgery. The source is a male donor with early-stage non-small cell lung cancer.

In this sample, this clonotype turned up many times. In DNA, the CDR3 is TGCGCCAGCAGCTCGGACAGGGTAGATCACACTGAAGCTTTCTTT. This sequence encodes CASSSDRVDHTEAFF. The rearrangement joins TRBV5-1 to TRBJ1-1, with 8 bases identical to TRBD1. Looked up from germline, CDR1 is SGHRS and CDR2 is YFSETQ. J lost 3 bases, V lost 3 bases, and 7 bases had no gene match. The CDR3 has 15 amino acids.

This clonotype was found many times. The chain recombines TRBV5-1 with TRBJ1-1; D gene unclear. V dropped 6 bases and J dropped 0 bases, with 12 bases sitting between them. CDR3 size: 14 residues. Germline lookup yields CDR1 SGHRS and CDR2 YFSETQ. Here the CDR3 reads CASNDGWMNTEAFF. CDR3 nucleotides: TGCGCCAGCAACGACGGATGGATGAACACTGAAGCTTTCTTT.

This clonotype is medium-sized in the sample. The gene calls are TRBV6-2 or TRBV6-3 and TRBJ2-7, with D possibly being TRBD1 (5 bases). Deletions cut 2 bases from V and 1 base from J, with 12 bases between. CDR1 is MNHEY and CDR2 is SVGEGT in the germline V gene. This CDR3 comprises 15 residues. The CDR3 sequence is CASSYGAGRSYEQYF. The CDR3 nucleotides read TGTGCCAGCAGTTACGGGGCAGGGCGTTCCTACGAGCAGTACTTC.

In this sample, this clonotype turned up a few times. The chain has TRBV7-9 and TRBJ1-6, with no clear D. Trimming removed 3 bases from V and 6 bases from J, with 9 bases in between. From germline, CDR1 is SEHNR and CDR2 FQNEAQ (reference sequence). This CDR3 has 14 residues. The CDR3 sequence is CASSLGGPNSPLHF. The DNA of the CDR3 is TGTGCCAGCAGCTTGGGTGGTCCTAATTCACCCCTCCACTTT.

There are many counts of this clonotype. The V gene is TRBV4-1, the J gene TRBJ2-4, with 7 nucleotides matching TRBD2. Trimming removed 2 bases from V and 9 bases from J; junction bases left unmatched: 13. Germline CDR1 is MGHRA and CDR2 is YSYEKL. The CDR3 is 16 amino acids. The CDR3 protein is CASSQQETSSLTIQYF. The CDR3 nucleotides read TGCGCCAGCAGCCAACAAGAGACTAGCTCGTTAACCATTCAGTACTTC.

At least ten counts were recorded for this clonotype. This sequence joins TRBV25-1 and TRBJ2-7, with a weak D call TRBD1 (7 bases). The CDR3 is 12 amino acids. V was pared by 9 bases and J by 6 bases, with 15 bases between. Germline V gene sequence: CDR1 MGHDK, CDR2 SYGVNS. In DNA form, the CDR3 reads TGTGCCAGTCGACAGGGAGGACTCGAGCAGTACTTC. Translating gives CASRQGGLEQYF.

This clonotype was detected many times. V usage is TRBV4-3 and J usage is TRBJ2-1; the D gene is possibly TRBD2 (5 bases). The CDR3 is made up of 16 amino acids. The germline gives CDR1 LGHNA, CDR2 YSLEER. The V gene lost 3 bases and the J gene lost 1 base, with 13 bases spanning the gap. CDR3 sequence reads: CASSQNPRGSYNEQFF. The CDR3 bases are TGCGCCAGCAGCCAGAATCCCCGAGGGTCCTACAATGAGCAGTTCTTC.

This clonotype was detected ten times or more. The V and J genes are TRBV10-3 and TRBJ2-3; 10 nucleotides agree with TRBD2. V lost 11 bases, J lost 2 bases, and 10 bases stayed unmatched. Germline V CDR1 and CDR2: ENHRY, SYGVKD. The CDR3 covers 15 residues. The CDR3 bases are TGTGCCTCCGGGACTAGCGCACCTTCCACAGATACGCAGTATTTT. Translated, it gives CASGTSAPSTDTQYF.

This clonotype appeared many times. The CDR3, as DNA: TGCGCCAGCAGCCCGGACCCTGCTACCTACGAGCAGTACTTC. Translating it yields CASSPDPATYEQYF. The chain joins TRBV5-1 to TRBJ2-7; D not resolved. Germline V gene data show CDR1 as SGHRS and CDR2 as YFSETQ. The CDR3 is made up of 14 amino acids. Between the trimmed V and J ends, which lost 4 bases and 2 bases, there was a span of 13 bases.

This clonotype was observed at least ten times. The J gene is TRBJ2-7, the V gene TRBV27; weak D call: TRBD1 (5 bases). V shed 3 bases and J shed 12 bases, with 15 bases lying between them. Germline CDR1 and CDR2: MNHEY and SMNVEV (reference sequence). The CDR3 is 12 residues long. CDR3 sequence: CASSLAGNRLYF. As DNA, the CDR3 is TGTGCCAGCAGTTTGGCAGGGAACCGTCTGTACTTC.

This clonotype appeared many times. The V call is TRBV20-1, the J call TRBJ1-1; no clear D gene. Germline assignment: CDR1 DFQATT and CDR2 SNEGSKA (reference sequence). The CDR3 loop spans 13 amino acids. V dropped 4 bases and J dropped 6 bases, with 15 bases sitting between them. CDR3 nucleotides: TGCAGTGCTATGGACCCCGTCCGGTCTGAAGCTTTCTTT. This codes for CSAMDPVRSEAFF.

This clonotype was counted ten times or more. This rearrangement joins TRBV9 to TRBJ2-1; no firm D call. The CDR3 sequence is 12 residues long. Germline values: CDR1 SGDLS, CDR2 YYNGEE. The V end was cut by 2 bases, the J end by 9 bases, with 9 bases between. The CDR3 bases are TGTGCCAGCAGCGTGAGCTGGGGTGAGCAGTTCTTC. Its translation is CASSVSWGEQFF.

The chain joins TRBV7-3 to TRBJ2-2; D gene uncertain. Germline V CDR1 and CDR2: SGHTA, FQGTGA. The CDR3 runs 15 residues. The V end lost 5 bases, the J end lost 2 bases, and 12 bases lay between the germline ends. The CDR3 loop is CASSRHDTNTGELFF. The DNA of the CDR3 is TGTGCCAGCAGCCGACACGACACAAACACCGGGGAGCTGTTTTTT.

This clonotype was seen at least ten times. This rearrangement joins TRBV10-3 to TRBJ2-3; 10 bases fit TRBD1. Germline V gene data show CDR1 as ENHRY and CDR2 as SYGVKD. Trimming removed 6 bases from V and 3 bases from J; junction bases left unmatched: 3. The CDR3 has 14 amino acids. The CDR3 spells CAISQDRGTDTQYF. CDR3 nucleotide sequence: TGTGCCATCAGCCAGGACAGGGGGACAGATACGCAGTATTTT.

This clonotype was found many times. V gene TRBV20-1 combines with J gene TRBJ2-7; TRBD2 agrees at 7 bases. Germline V CDR1 and CDR2: DFQATT, SNEGSKA (reference sequence). The V and J ends lost 1 base and 0 bases, in that order; junction bases with no gene match: 12. CDR3 length equals 17 residues. The CDR3 here is CSARVNRLRDYSYEQYF. The CDR3 DNA reads as TGCAGTGCTAGAGTTAACCGTCTGCGGGACTACTCCTACGAGCAGTACTTC.

This clonotype was seen at least ten times. The rearrangement joins TRBV11-1 to TRBJ2-7, with 9 bases that match TRBD1. Germline trimming cut 5 bases from V and 0 bases from J; bases unmatched to any gene: 5. Per germline, CDR1 SGHAT and CDR2 FQDESV (reference sequence). The CDR3 length is 15 residues. The CDR3 region is CASSLGTGTSYEQYF. The DNA for the CDR3 is TGTGCCAGCAGCCTGGGGACAGGGACCTCCTACGAGCAGTACTTC. The full variable domain, rest sourced from reference TRBV11-1 and TRBJ2-7, is EAEVAQSPRYKITEKSQAVAFWCDPISGHATLYWYRQILGQGPELLVQFQDESVVDDSQLPKDRFSAERLKGVDSTLKIQPAELGDSAMYLCASSLGTGTSYEQYFGPGTRLTVT.

This clonotype was seen many times. The CDR3 nucleotides are TGTGCCACAGGAGGGGCTAACTATGGCTACACCTTC. Its protein is CATGGANYGYTF. This chain joins TRBV6-6 and TRBJ1-2; D perhaps matches TRBD1 (5 bases). In germline, CDR1 is MNHNY, CDR2 SVGAGI (reference sequence). This CDR3 has 12 residues. The V end lost 10 bases, the J end lost 0 bases, and 9 bases lay between the germline ends.

This clonotype was seen ten or more times. The chain links TRBV12-3 or TRBV12-4 to TRBJ2-4; TRBD2 matches 12 bases. This CDR3 contains 14 residues. Unmatched junction bases numbered 5, after V lost 6 bases and J lost 8 bases. Here the CDR3 reads CASRQTSGSYIQYF. The CDR3 region has the DNA TGTGCCAGCAGACAGACTAGCGGGAGCTACATTCAGTACTTC.

At least ten counts were recorded for this clonotype. The chain carries TRBV27 and TRBJ1-5; D ambiguous. With 5 bases removed from V and 2 bases from J, the gap between germline ends came to 13 bases. The CDR3 extends over 15 amino acids. Germline V gene sequence: CDR1 MNHEY, CDR2 SMNVEV (reference sequence). The CDR3: CASSPDAMGNQPQHF. CDR3 DNA sequence: TGTGCCAGCAGTCCGGACGCGATGGGCAATCAGCCCCAGCATTTT.

This clonotype was counted many times. The chain uses TRBV14 and TRBJ2-7; tentative D call: TRBD1 (5 bases). CDR3 length equals 15 residues. Germline V lookup: CDR1 SGHDN, CDR2 FVKESK. Trimming shortened V by 5 bases and J by 6 bases, and 20 bases separated the two germline ends. The CDR3 is CASSSRTSQGAEQYF. The CDR3 DNA follows: TGTGCCAGCAGCTCGCGTACCTCTCAGGGTGCCGAGCAGTACTTC.

The chain has TRBV2 and TRBJ2-2; D not resolved. Germline V gives CDR1 SNHLY, CDR2 FYNNEI. Trimming pared 6 bases from V and 0 bases from J, leaving 11 bases between. This CDR3 has 15 residues. This CDR3 is CASRQSGANTGELFF. The CDR3 region has the DNA TGTGCCAGCAGACAATCCGGCGCGAACACCGGGGAGCTGTTTTTT.